The 15 T cell receptor beta chains below all came from one sample that was sequenced in a study of CD8 T cells in Susac syndrome. Reverse transcription of roughly 0.5 to 1 ug RNA was performed with random hexamers. MiXCR was run by TCRdb on the immunoSEQ multiplex PCR reads, yielding one entry per CDR3 protein. The table shows approximately 140,000 distinct CDR3 sequences, with about 95% occurring only once. The sequencing sample was made of CD4+ T cells from PBMCs. These receptors came from a human donor with multiple sclerosis.

V is TRBV30 and J is TRBJ1-6, with a possible D match to TRBD1 (6 bases). CDR3 length equals 12 residues. V was clipped by 5 bases and J by 11 bases, with 13 bases between them. Germline V gene lookup returns CDR1 GTSNPN and CDR2 SVGIG (reference sequence). The CDR3 DNA sequence: TGTGCCTGGGCAGCGACAGGCGCACCCCTCCACTTT. It specifies CAWAATGAPLHF.

The chain combines TRBV12-3 or TRBV12-4 with TRBJ1-5; 8 bases are a match to TRBD1. V was pared by 3 bases and J by 2 bases, with 3 bases of the junction left unmatched. The CDR3 spans 15 residues. The CDR3 is CASSFLRGRNQPQHF. CDR3 bases: TGTGCCAGCAGTTTTCTCAGGGGGCGCAATCAGCCCCAGCATTTT.

This clonotype was observed a single time. The V call is TRBV18, the J call TRBJ2-5, with D unresolved. The germline V and J ends were trimmed by 0 bases and 5 bases, with 4 bases remaining between them. The CDR3 loop spans 12 amino acids. The V gene's germline CDR1 is KGHSH and CDR2 LQKENI. CDR3 in amino acids: CASSPPMETQYF. The CDR3 DNA reads TGTGCCAGCTCACCACCGATGGAGACCCAGTACTTC.

This chain joins TRBV7-9 and TRBJ2-2; 9 nucleotides agree with TRBD2. J was trimmed by 7 bases and V by 5 bases; bases with no gene match: 2. CDR3 length: 13 residues. Germline V lookup: CDR1 SEHNR, CDR2 FQNEAQ (reference sequence). This chain's CDR3 is CASSVTSGGELFF. CDR3 DNA: TGTGCCAGCAGCGTGACTAGCGGCGGGGAGCTGTTTTTT.

The CDR3 region is CSASPGRHYTF. The CDR3 DNA follows: TGCAGTGCTAGCCCCGGCAGGCACTACACCTTC. The gene calls are TRBV20-1 and TRBJ1-2; no definite D call. Germline lookup yields CDR1 DFQATT and CDR2 SNEGSKA (reference sequence). This CDR3 is 11 amino acids long. Trimming pared 3 bases from V and 10 bases from J, leaving 12 bases between.

The genes are TRBV6-1 and TRBJ2-2, with D possibly being TRBD1 (5 bases). Germline V gene sequence: CDR1 MNHNS, CDR2 SASEGT. The CDR3 runs to 16 residues. The V gene lost 3 bases and the J gene lost 4 bases, with 15 bases spanning the gap. The CDR3, as DNA: TGTGCCAGCAGTGAGCGTGCAGGGTTGTTCACCGGGGAGCTGTTTTTT. It encodes CASSERAGLFTGELFF.

The genes are TRBV6-2 or TRBV6-3 and TRBJ2-2; D is unclear. Trimming cost V 6 bases and J 0 bases, with 5 bases left between them. CDR1 MNHEY and CDR2 SVGEGT come from the germline V gene. This CDR3 spans 13 amino acids. Here the CDR3 DNA reads TGTGCCAGCAGCCCCTCGAACACCGGGGAGCTGTTTTTT. This gives the protein CASSPSNTGELFF.

The rearrangement uses TRBV14 and TRBJ2-4, with TRBD1 identical over 7 bases. Looked up from germline, CDR1 is SGHDN and CDR2 is FVKESK. V gave up 4 bases and J gave up 8 bases; unmatched junction bases: 11. The CDR3 length is 15 residues. The CDR3 coding sequence is TGTGCCAGCAGCCTATCCAGGACAGGTAGAGACATTCAGTACTTC. Translation: CASSLSRTGRDIQYF.

V is TRBV29-1 and J is TRBJ2-5; 10 nucleotides align to TRBD2. From germline, CDR1 is SQVTM and CDR2 ANQGSEA. The V segment lost 7 bases and the J segment 4 bases; nucleotides outside the gene matches: 9. CDR3 size: 14 residues. The CDR3 DNA reads TGCAGCGCCTCTAGCGGGGGATCGGGAGAGACCCAGTACTTC. Translation: CSASSGGSGETQYF.

The chain recombines TRBV7-8 with TRBJ2-5; 7 nucleotides match TRBD1. This CDR3 contains 15 residues. V was clipped by 4 bases and J by 1 base; unmatched bases: 6. From germline, CDR1 is SGHVS and CDR2 FQNEAQ. The CDR3, as DNA: TGTGCCAGCAGCTCGGGACAGCTGGCCCAAGAGACCCAGTACTTC. Amino acids: CASSSGQLAQETQYF. Complete variable domain (other parts from reference TRBV7-8 and TRBJ2-5): GAGVSQSPRYKVAKRGQDVALRCDPISGHVSLFWYQQALGQGPEFLTYFQNEAQLDKSGLPSDRFFAERPEGSVSTLKIQRTQQEDSAVYLCASSSGQLAQETQYFGPGTRLLVL.

This rearrangement joins TRBV3-1 to TRBJ1-2, with D possibly being TRBD1 (6 bases). V was trimmed by 7 bases and J by 5 bases, leaving 11 bases between them. CDR3 length equals 12 residues. Looked up from germline, CDR1 is LGHDT and CDR2 is YNNKEL (reference sequence). Here the CDR3 DNA reads TGTGCCAGCACCGAAGGGGGGTATGGCTACACCTTC. Its protein product is CASTEGGYGYTF.

This clonotype was detected once. The rearrangement uses TRBV27 and TRBJ2-7; 7 positions match TRBD1. The CDR3 has 13 residues. The germline gives CDR1 MNHEY, CDR2 SMNVEV (reference sequence). The ends lost 4 bases at V and 3 bases at J; junction bases unmatched: 3. The CDR3 DNA reads TGTGCCAGCAGTTGGGGGACAGTCTACGAGCAGTACTTC. Translation gives CASSWGTVYEQYF.

The chain carries TRBV29-1 and TRBJ2-5; D call uncertain. This CDR3 has 13 residues. Looked up from germline, CDR1 is SQVTM and CDR2 is ANQGSEA. Trimming took off 4 bases at V and 2 bases at J, with 11 bases between the two ends. CDR3 sequence (DNA): TGCAGCGTTGGGGCAAAGCCACAAGAGACCCAGTACTTC. This translates into CSVGAKPQETQYF.

This clonotype was seen more than once but under ten times. The V gene is TRBV4-1, the J gene TRBJ2-3; 9 bases align to TRBD1. The CDR3 consists of 13 residues. Germline V gives CDR1 MGHRA, CDR2 YSYEKL. V was pared by 11 bases and J by 6 bases, with 9 bases of the junction left unmatched. The CDR3, as DNA: TGCGCCTCCCCGACAGGGGGAGGCGATACGCAGTATTTT. This encodes CASPTGGGDTQYF.

The rearrangement uses TRBV4-2 and TRBJ2-7, with 8 bases identical to TRBD2. The CDR3 loop spans 16 amino acids. Germline assignment: CDR1 LGHNA and CDR2 YNFKEQ. Unmatched junction bases numbered 16, after V lost 6 bases and J lost 6 bases. This CDR3 is CASSLFRAGGSGEQYF. The CDR3, as DNA: TGTGCCAGCAGTCTTTTTCGGGCGGGGGGCTCGGGCGAGCAGTACTTC.